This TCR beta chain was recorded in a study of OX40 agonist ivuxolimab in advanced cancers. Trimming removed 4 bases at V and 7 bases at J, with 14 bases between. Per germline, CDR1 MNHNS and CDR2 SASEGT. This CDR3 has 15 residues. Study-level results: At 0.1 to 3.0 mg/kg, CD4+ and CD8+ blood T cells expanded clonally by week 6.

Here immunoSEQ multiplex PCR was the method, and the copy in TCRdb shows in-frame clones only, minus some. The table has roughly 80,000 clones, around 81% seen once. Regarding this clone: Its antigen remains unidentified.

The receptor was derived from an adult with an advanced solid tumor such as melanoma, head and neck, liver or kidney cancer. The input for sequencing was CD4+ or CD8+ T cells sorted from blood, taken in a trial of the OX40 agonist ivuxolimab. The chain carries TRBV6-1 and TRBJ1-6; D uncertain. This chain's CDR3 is CASSAFKGLNSPLHF. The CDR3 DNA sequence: TGTGCCAGCAGTGCCTTTAAGGGCCTAAATTCACCCCTCCACTTT.